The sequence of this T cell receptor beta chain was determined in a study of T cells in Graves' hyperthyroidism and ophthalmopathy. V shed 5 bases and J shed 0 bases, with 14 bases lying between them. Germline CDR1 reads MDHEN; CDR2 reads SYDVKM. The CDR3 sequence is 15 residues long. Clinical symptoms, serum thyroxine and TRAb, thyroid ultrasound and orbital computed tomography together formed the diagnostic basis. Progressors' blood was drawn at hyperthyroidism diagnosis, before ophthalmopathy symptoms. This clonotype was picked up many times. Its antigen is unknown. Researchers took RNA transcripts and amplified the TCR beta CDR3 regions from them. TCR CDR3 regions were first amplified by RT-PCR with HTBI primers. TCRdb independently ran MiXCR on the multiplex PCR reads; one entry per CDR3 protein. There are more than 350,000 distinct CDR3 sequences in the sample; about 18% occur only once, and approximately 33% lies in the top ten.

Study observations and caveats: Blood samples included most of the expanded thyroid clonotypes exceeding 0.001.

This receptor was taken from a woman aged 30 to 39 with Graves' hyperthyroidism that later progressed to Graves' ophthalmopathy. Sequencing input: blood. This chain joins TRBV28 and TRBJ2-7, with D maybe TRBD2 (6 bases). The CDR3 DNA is TGTGCCAGCAGTAGGAACCCGACTAGCTCCTACGAGCAGTACTTC. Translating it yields CASSRNPTSSYEQYF. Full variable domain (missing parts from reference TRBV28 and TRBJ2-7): DVKVTQSSRYLVKRTGEKVFLECVQDMDHENMFWYRQDPGLGLRLIYFSYDVKMKEKGDIPEGYSVSREKKERFSLILESASTNQTSMYLCASSRNPTSSYEQYFGPGTRLTVT.